Listed here are 27 T cell receptor beta chains from one sample, sequenced in a study of blood T cell repertoires in COVID-19. Profiling relied on immunoSEQ multiplex PCR, and the TCRdb table lists in-frame clones only, not all of them. This sample has about 160,000 clones, with 85% to 90% found just once. The sample was peripheral blood. The receptors derive from a woman in her 70s with COVID-19, enrolled during active disease.

The chain uses TRBV4-1 and TRBJ1-1; TRBD1 agrees at 9 bases. The J segment lost 5 bases and the V segment lost 0 bases, leaving 16 bases of the junction unmatched. This CDR3 has 19 residues. Germline V gives CDR1 MGHRA, CDR2 YSYEKL. CDR3 coding DNA: TGCGCCAGCAGCCAAGATCGCCCTCGGGACAGGGTATCGAAGACTGAAGCTTTCTTT. This encodes CASSQDRPRDRVSKTEAFF.

This chain connects TRBV19 to TRBJ1-1, with TRBD1 matching over 8 bases. The CDR3 covers 14 residues. With 4 bases clipped from V and 4 bases from J, the junction kept 5 bases outside the gene matches. CDR1 and CDR2 from the germline V gene are LNHDA and SQIVND (reference sequence). As DNA, the CDR3 is TGTGCCAGTAGTAGCAGGACAGGGCTCACTGAAGCTTTCTTT. It codes for CASSSRTGLTEAFF.

The chain joins TRBV28 to TRBJ2-3; TRBD2 agrees at 15 bases. V shed 0 bases, J shed 7 bases, and the junction held 8 bases outside the gene matches. CDR3 size: 18 residues. Looked up from germline, CDR1 is MDHEN and CDR2 is SYDVKM. DNA for the CDR3: TGTGCCAGCAGTTTATGGGGACTAGCGGGGGGCCTGAACTATACGCAGTATTTT. The encoded protein is CASSLWGLAGGLNYTQYF.

This clone was observed a few times. This chain joins TRBV28 and TRBJ1-4; TRBD1 agrees at 8 bases. The CDR3 spans 12 residues. V lost 4 bases to trimming and J lost 8 bases; unmatched junction nucleotides: 0. Germline V lookup: CDR1 MDHEN, CDR2 SYDVKM. The CDR3 DNA sequence: TGTGCCAGCAGTTGGACAGGGGAAAAACTGTTTTTT. Translating gives CASSWTGEKLFF. The full variable domain, in which reference TRBV28 and TRBJ1-4 provide the parts outside the CDR3, is DVKVTQSSRYLVKRTGEKVFLECVQDMDHENMFWYRQDPGLGLRLIYFSYDVKMKEKGDIPEGYSVSREKKERFSLILESASTNQTSMYLCASSWTGEKLFFGSGTQLSVL.

The chain combines TRBV4-1 with TRBJ1-1; no reliable D call. This CDR3 is 14 amino acids long. The V gene lost 1 base and the J gene lost 8 bases, with 14 bases spanning the gap. The germline V gene encodes CDR1 MGHRA and CDR2 YSYEKL. Written as DNA, the CDR3 is TGCGCCAGCAGCCAAGCCTATGAGACATTCGAAGCTTTCTTT. It encodes CASSQAYETFEAFF.

V is TRBV25-1 and J is TRBJ1-2; D might be TRBD1 (6 bases). V was shortened by 3 bases and J by 0 bases, with 14 bases between the two germline ends. Germline V lookup: CDR1 MGHDK, CDR2 SYGVNS. The CDR3 spans 16 residues. CDR3 in DNA: TGTGCCAGCAGTGATCCGGACAGAAATTCTAACTATGGCTACACCTTC. Translation: CASSDPDRNSNYGYTF.

The chain is built from TRBV4-2 and TRBJ1-2, with D maybe TRBD1 (6 bases). Trimming left V 4 bases short and J 4 bases short, with 16 bases between. CDR1 is LGHNA and CDR2 is YNFKEQ in the germline V gene. The CDR3 totals 15 residues. The CDR3, as DNA: TGTGCCAGCAGCCTGCGGACAGAACCCCTCTATGGCTACACCTTC. As protein: CASSLRTEPLYGYTF.

The CDR3 DNA sequence: TGCGCCAGCAGCTTAGGGACTCAACCCTACGAGCAGTACTTC. It encodes CASSLGTQPYEQYF. The rearrangement links TRBV5-1 to TRBJ2-7; maybe TRBD2 (6 bases). Germline CDR1 reads SGHRS; CDR2 reads YFSETQ. V was pared by 2 bases and J by 2 bases, with 11 bases between. CDR3 length equals 14 residues. The complete variable domain, with remaining parts taken from reference TRBV5-1 and TRBJ2-7, reads KAGVTQTPRYLIKTRGQQVTLSCSPISGHRSVSWYQQTPGQGLQFLFEYFSETQRNKGNFPGRFSGRQFSNSRSEMNVSTLELGDSALYLCASSLGTQPYEQYFGPGTRLTVT.

The J gene is TRBJ2-3, the V gene TRBV5-1, with TRBD1 as a possible D gene (5 bases). Trimming took off 0 bases at V and 6 bases at J, with 17 bases between the two ends. Germline assignment: CDR1 SGHRS and CDR2 YFSETQ. This CDR3 is built from 16 residues. CDR3 sequence reads: CASSLGSRASGDTQYF. CDR3 nucleotide sequence: TGCGCCAGCAGCTTGGGTTCCAGGGCCTCAGGCGATACGCAGTATTTT.

The chain links TRBV5-1 to TRBJ1-2, with 10 nucleotides matching TRBD1. Per the germline V gene, CDR1 is SGHRS and CDR2 is YFSETQ. The trim removed 4 bases at V and 8 bases at J, leaving 11 bases unmatched. This CDR3 has 15 amino acids. The CDR3 protein is CASSEPGQGKEGYTF. DNA for the CDR3: TGCGCCAGCAGCGAACCGGGACAGGGGAAAGAGGGCTACACCTTC.

The chain employs TRBV6-6 and TRBJ2-7; 12 nucleotides line up with TRBD2. The V gene end was trimmed by 2 bases and the J gene end by 3 bases; junction bases not matched to a gene: 5. The CDR3 covers 16 residues. CDR1 and CDR2 from the germline V gene are MNHNY and SVGAGI (reference sequence). The CDR3 DNA sequence: TGTGCCAGCAGTTACAGGGCTAGCGGGGGGGTCTACGAGCAGTACTTC. Its protein product is CASSYRASGGVYEQYF.

The chain links TRBV5-8 to TRBJ1-5, with TRBD1 matching over 11 bases. Germline CDR1 and CDR2: SGHTS and YDEGEE. Losses at the gene ends were 4 bases for V and 4 bases for J; bases not matched to a gene: 4. The CDR3 contains 15 residues. This CDR3 reads CASSPGTGGNQPQHF. For the CDR3, the DNA is TGTGCCAGCAGCCCTGGGACAGGGGGTAATCAGCCCCAGCATTTT.

The chain employs TRBV19 and TRBJ2-7, with D tentatively TRBD2 (5 bases). V was shortened by 8 bases and J by 6 bases, with 17 bases between the two germline ends. Germline V gives CDR1 LNHDA, CDR2 SQIVND (reference sequence). This CDR3 is 13 amino acids long. CDR3 region: CASSPAPAGEQYF. For the CDR3, the DNA is TGTGCCAGTTCTCCCGCCCCGGCGGGCGAGCAGTACTTC.

This sequence joins TRBV9 and TRBJ1-2; D perhaps matches TRBD1 (6 bases). The germline V gene has CDR1 SGDLS and CDR2 YYNGEE. The CDR3 runs 14 residues. The germline V and J ends were trimmed by 4 bases and 4 bases, with 14 bases remaining between them. CDR3 DNA: TGTGCCAGCAGCAATGGACAGAGCGGCTATGGCTACACCTTC. Translating gives CASSNGQSGYGYTF.

The V gene is TRBV7-7, the J gene TRBJ1-3; 8 bases agree with TRBD1. V was pared by 5 bases and J by 2 bases, with 2 bases of the junction left unmatched. The CDR3 is 14 amino acids. Germline V gene lookup returns CDR1 SSHAT and CDR2 FNYEAQ (reference sequence). Here the CDR3 DNA reads TGTGCCAGCAGCCAGACAGGGGCTGGAAACACCATATATTTT. This encodes CASSQTGAGNTIYF. The full variable domain, rest sourced from reference TRBV7-7 and TRBJ1-3, is GAGVSQSPRYKVTKRGQDVTLRCDPISSHATLYWYQQALGQGPEFLTYFNYEAQPDKSGLPSDRFSAERPEGSISTLTIQRTEQRDSAMYRCASSQTGAGNTIYFGEGSWLTVV.

This chain connects TRBV3-1 (or the pseudogene TRBV3-2) to TRBJ1-6, with 8 bases that match TRBD1. CDR3 size: 17 residues. In germline, CDR1 is LGHDT, CDR2 YNNKEL (reference sequence). V shed 0 bases and J 10 bases; nucleotides not matched to a gene: 11. CDR3 DNA sequence: TGTGCCAGCAGCCAAGAATCAGGGGGCTTCGGGGAATCACCCCTCCACTTT. It specifies CASSQESGGFGESPLHF.

The genes are TRBV7-2 and TRBJ1-2; 8 nucleotides agree with TRBD1. The CDR3 runs to 17 residues. V shed 6 bases, J shed 0 bases, and the junction held 12 bases outside the gene matches. From germline, CDR1 is SGHTA and CDR2 FQGNSA. The CDR3 coding sequence is TGTGCCAGCAGACATAGTCCGGGACAGGCTGCTAACTATGGCTACACCTTC. This encodes CASRHSPGQAANYGYTF.

V usage is TRBV19 and J usage is TRBJ1-5; no reliable D call. V was cut by 5 bases and J by 7 bases, with 18 bases left in between. CDR1 is LNHDA and CDR2 is SQIVND in the germline V gene (reference sequence). The CDR3 runs 15 residues. This CDR3 reads CASSPRHEVIQPQHF. CDR3 coding DNA: TGTGCCAGTAGTCCCCGTCATGAGGTTATACAGCCCCAGCATTTT.

This chain links TRBV28 with TRBJ1-2, with 7 bases identical to TRBD1. Germline CDR1 is MDHEN and CDR2 is SYDVKM. V was clipped by 7 bases and J by 3 bases; unmatched bases: 8. The CDR3 is 14 amino acids. Written as DNA, the CDR3 is TGTGCCAGCAAAGGAGGGGGCAAGCACTATGGCTACACCTTC. Amino acid sequence: CASKGGGKHYGYTF.

The V call is TRBV6-5, the J call TRBJ2-1; possible D gene TRBD1, 5 bases. Germline V gene lookup returns CDR1 MNHEY and CDR2 SVGAGI. Deletions cut 8 bases from V and 4 bases from J, with 12 bases between. This CDR3 is built from 13 residues. The DNA for the CDR3 is TGTGCCAGCGGCAGGGAAAATTACAATGAGCAGTTCTTC. Its translation: CASGRENYNEQFF.

The chain links TRBV5-4 to TRBJ1-6; 9 positions agree with TRBD1. Trimming cost V 2 bases and J 8 bases; bases outside gene matches: 5. The germline CDR1 and CDR2 sequences are SGHNT and YYREEE (reference sequence). The CDR3 is made up of 15 amino acids. CDR3 residues: CASSFGQGSHSPLHF. Here the CDR3 DNA reads TGTGCCAGCAGCTTCGGACAGGGGTCGCATTCACCCCTCCACTTT.

The chain carries TRBV19 and TRBJ1-6, with D perhaps TRBD1 (5 bases). Trimming took 5 bases from V and 10 from J, leaving 15 bases between them. The CDR3 runs to 14 residues. Germline V gives CDR1 LNHDA, CDR2 SQIVND (reference sequence). The CDR3 nucleotides are TGTGCCAGTAGTCCCAGGGAGGGAGGATCACCCCTCCACTTT. As protein: CASSPREGGSPLHF.

About this clone: This same CDR3 is encoded by further DNA sequences in the sample. The chain employs TRBV19 and TRBJ1-4, with D unclear. The length of the CDR3 is 14 residues. Germline V gene lookup returns CDR1 LNHDA and CDR2 SQIVND (reference sequence). Trimming left V 6 bases short and J 2 bases short, with 10 bases between. Here the CDR3 DNA reads TGTGCCAGTAGCCCTGATCGGACTAATGAAAAACTGTTTTTT. This sequence encodes CASSPDRTNEKLFF.

The rearrangement links TRBV7-2 to TRBJ2-1, with no clear D. The length of the CDR3 is 15 residues. Germline CDR1 SGHTA, CDR2 FQGNSA. V lost 3 bases to trimming and J lost 6 bases, with 15 bases between them. For the CDR3, the DNA is TGTGCCAGCAGCTTGACTCGAGACCCCCTCAATGAGCAGTTCTTC. Protein sequence: CASSLTRDPLNEQFF.

The chain is built from TRBV27 and TRBJ2-3, with 8 bases lining up with TRBD1. The CDR3 covers 16 residues. Germline V CDR1 and CDR2: MNHEY, SMNVEV (reference sequence). V shed 4 bases, J shed 14 bases, and the junction held 20 bases outside the gene matches. CDR3 nucleotides: TGTGCCAGCAGTTCCATCTCAATTACGGACAGGGTCGTAATGTATTTT. The encoded protein is CASSSISITDRVVMYF.

V gene TRBV10-1 combines with J gene TRBJ1-1, with 10 bases lining up with TRBD1. Germline CDR1 is WNHNN and CDR2 is SYGVQD (reference sequence). Trimming at V came to 7 bases and at J to 2 bases, leaving 4 bases not matched to a gene. The CDR3 loop spans 14 amino acids. The CDR3 reads CASTGDRGNTEAFF. Written as DNA, the CDR3 is TGCGCCAGCACCGGGGACAGGGGAAACACTGAAGCTTTCTTT.

V gene TRBV5-1 combines with J gene TRBJ1-1, with 7 bases matching TRBD1. V lost 3 bases to trimming and J lost 1 base; unmatched junction nucleotides: 9. The CDR3 loop spans 16 amino acids. The germline CDR1 and CDR2 sequences are SGHRS and YFSETQ. The CDR3 DNA is TGCGCCAGCAGCTGGACCCCGACAGGGTCGAACACTGAAGCTTTCTTT. It specifies CASSWTPTGSNTEAFF.